Below are 20 T cell receptor beta chains sequenced from a single sample in a study of cytomegalovirus exposure and HLA in healthy donors (dated by TCRdb to about 2017). Libraries were built with the immunoSEQ multiplex PCR assay. The multiplex PCR relied on a mix of 60 forward primers for TCR Vbeta segments and 13 reverse primers for TCR Jbeta segments. TCRdb holds this immuneACCESS table with in-frame rearrangements only. Some clones are missing; in checked studies, unresolved V genes explain under half, and the rest has no known cause. For this sample there are approximately 93,000 clones; approximately 83% appear just once. In total, the top ten clones hold over 3% of the sample. The sample taken for sequencing was PBMCs. The receptors come from a man aged 45-65 years in good health and CMV-seronegative.

The chain combines TRBV7-2 with TRBJ1-1; possible D gene TRBD1, 5 bases. CDR3 length: 14 residues. V was trimmed by 7 bases and J by 1 base, leaving 13 bases between them. Germline V gene sequence: CDR1 SGHTA, CDR2 FQGNSA. The CDR3 spells CASTWGSSNTEAFF. DNA of the CDR3: TGTGCCAGCACCTGGGGCTCTTCGAACACTGAAGCTTTCTTT.

The sample holds one count of this clone. The chain joins TRBV9 to TRBJ2-2; 9 nucleotides line up with TRBD2. V gave up 2 bases and J gave up 1 base; unmatched junction bases: 6. The CDR3 consists of 17 residues. From germline, CDR1 is SGDLS and CDR2 YYNGEE. In DNA, the CDR3 is TGTGCCAGCAGCGTGAGTGGTAGCGGGGGGAACACCGGGGAGCTGTTTTTT. Amino acid sequence: CASSVSGSGGNTGELFF. Based on the CDR3 plus reference TRBV9 and TRBJ2-2, the full variable domain is DSGVTQTPKHLITATGQRVTLRCSPRSGDLSVYWYQQSLDQGLQFLIQYYNGEERAKGNILERFSAQQFPDLHSELNLSSLELGDSALYFCASSVSGSGGNTGELFFGEGSRLTVL.

V usage is TRBV7-2 and J usage is TRBJ1-5; the D is unclear. Trimming stripped 5 bases from V and 0 bases from J, with 14 bases between. This CDR3 is built from 16 residues. Germline V gene sequence: CDR1 SGHTA, CDR2 FQGNSA. As DNA, the CDR3 is TGTGCCAGCAGCCCCTCGGGAGCAAATAGCAATCAGCCCCAGCATTTT. It codes for CASSPSGANSNQPQHF.

V usage is TRBV5-4 and J usage is TRBJ2-7; possible D gene TRBD2, 6 bases. Germline V gene lookup returns CDR1 SGHNT and CDR2 YYREEE (reference sequence). V was cut by 4 bases and J by 7 bases, with 21 bases left in between. This CDR3 contains 15 residues. In nucleotides, the CDR3 is TGTGCCAGCAGCCAACAACTCGGCCTGGGGGGAGAGCAGTACTTC. This encodes CASSQQLGLGGEQYF. The variable domain in full, completed from reference TRBV5-4 and TRBJ2-7, reads ETGVTQSPTHLIKTRGQQVTLRCSSQSGHNTVSWYQQALGQGPQFIFQYYREEENGRGNFPPRFSGLQFPNYSSELNVNALELDDSALYLCASSQQLGLGGEQYFGPGTRLTVT.

The J gene is TRBJ2-5, the V gene TRBV9, with D tentatively TRBD1 (7 bases). The CDR3 has 14 residues. Deletions cut 2 bases from V and 4 bases from J, with 12 bases between. Germline-derived CDR1 and CDR2 are SGDLS and YYNGEE. The chain's CDR3 is CASSVGQGGETQYF. Here the CDR3 DNA reads TGTGCCAGCAGCGTTGGGCAGGGGGGAGAGACCCAGTACTTC.

The CDR3 coding sequence is TGTGCCAGCTCACCGACAGAGAGATACGAGCAGTACTTC. It yields the protein CASSPTERYEQYF. V is TRBV18 and J is TRBJ2-7, with D possibly matching TRBD1 (5 bases). The CDR3 has 13 residues. V was trimmed by 3 bases and J by 4 bases, leaving 10 bases between them. Germline values: CDR1 KGHSH, CDR2 LQKENI.

This clone was counted a few times. The chain employs TRBV7-9 and TRBJ2-2; 10 bases match TRBD1. This CDR3 has 16 residues. Germline V gene data show CDR1 as SEHNR and CDR2 as FQNEAQ (reference sequence). V lost 3 bases, J lost 7 bases, and 8 bases stayed unmatched. The DNA for the CDR3 is TGTGCCAGCAGCTTCCCTCGACAGGGGGCCGGCGGGGAGCTGTTTTTT. It codes for CASSFPRQGAGGELFF.

The V call is TRBV27, the J call TRBJ2-1, with TRBD1 matching over 7 bases. This CDR3 comprises 14 residues. Germline CDR1 reads MNHEY; CDR2 reads SMNVEV (reference sequence). V shed 6 bases and J 4 bases; nucleotides not matched to a gene: 6. In DNA form, the CDR3 reads TGTGCCAGCAGCCTCGACAGGGTATACAATGAGCAGTTCTTC. This sequence encodes CASSLDRVYNEQFF.

CDR3 nucleotides: TGTGCCAGTAGTTCCGGACAGGTGGTATATGGGGAGACCCAGTACTTC. It specifies CASSSGQVVYGETQYF. V gene TRBV19 combines with J gene TRBJ2-5; 7 bases map to TRBD1. The germline CDR1 and CDR2 sequences are LNHDA and SQIVND (reference sequence). The CDR3 totals 16 residues. Trimming cost V 5 bases and J 5 bases; bases outside gene matches: 14.

This clone was recorded a few times. The chain joins TRBV4-3 to TRBJ2-7; 7 bases match TRBD2. Germline values: CDR1 LGHNA, CDR2 YSLEER. CDR3 size: 14 residues. V was pared by 0 bases and J by 3 bases, with 2 bases of the junction left unmatched. The CDR3 is CASSQDRTSYEQYF. CDR3 sequence (DNA): TGCGCCAGCAGCCAAGATAGGACTAGCTACGAGCAGTACTTC.

The gene calls are TRBV13 and TRBJ1-2; the D gene is possibly TRBD1 (6 bases). V was pared by 0 bases and J by 6 bases, with 8 bases between. From germline, CDR1 is PRHDT and CDR2 FYEKMQ (reference sequence). This CDR3 is 13 amino acids long. CDR3 amino acids: CASSLGRGNGYTF. CDR3 nucleotides: TGTGCCAGCAGCTTAGGCAGGGGTAATGGCTACACCTTC.

The chain uses TRBV5-3 and TRBJ2-1; TRBD1 might be the D (6 bases). TRBV5-3 is placed among ORFs of uncertain function. V was pared by 9 bases and J by 0 bases, with 22 bases between. This CDR3 comprises 17 residues. The CDR3 is CATDEVRGLSSYNEQFF. For the CDR3, the DNA is TGTGCCACAGATGAGGTCAGGGGCCTTAGCTCCTACAATGAGCAGTTCTTC.

This clone was picked up one time. The V gene is TRBV2, the J gene TRBJ1-2; tentative D call: TRBD1 (6 bases). Trimming stripped 6 bases from V and 7 bases from J, with 9 bases between. The CDR3 totals 11 residues. Germline values: CDR1 SNHLY, CDR2 FYNNEI. CDR3 residues: CASRSGVGYTF. The CDR3 coding sequence is TGTGCCAGCAGGTCAGGGGTTGGCTACACCTTC.

The chain carries TRBV25-1 and TRBJ2-7, with a weak D call TRBD2 (6 bases). V was pared by 1 base and J by 2 bases, with 15 bases between. Germline CDR1 reads MGHDK; CDR2 reads SYGVNS. The CDR3 runs 16 residues. CDR3 region: CASSESGGKGAYEQYF. The CDR3 DNA reads TGTGCCAGCAGTGAATCCGGCGGGAAAGGGGCCTACGAGCAGTACTTC.

This chain joins TRBV7-3 and TRBJ2-5, with 12 bases matching TRBD2. This CDR3 is 14 amino acids long. With V trimmed by 4 bases and J by 5 bases, 2 bases remained unmatched. CDR1 and CDR2 from the germline V gene are SGHTA and FQGTGA. The CDR3 region is CASSSSGRAETQYF. DNA for the CDR3: TGTGCCAGCAGCTCTAGCGGGAGGGCGGAGACCCAGTACTTC. The complete variable domain, with remaining parts taken from reference TRBV7-3 and TRBJ2-5, reads GAGVSQTPSNKVTEKGKYVELRCDPISGHTALYWYRQSLGQGPEFLIYFQGTGAADDSGLPNDRFFAVRPEGSVSTLKIQRTERGDSAVYLCASSSSGRAETQYFGPGTRLLVL.

The V and J genes are TRBV19 and TRBJ2-4; a possible D gene is TRBD1 (5 bases). The germline CDR1 and CDR2 sequences are LNHDA and SQIVND (reference sequence). V gave up 3 bases and J gave up 0 bases, with 12 bases separating them. The CDR3 contains 16 residues. CDR3 in amino acids: CASSMGQRLAKNIQYF. In DNA, the CDR3 is TGTGCCAGTAGTATGGGGCAGCGATTAGCCAAAAACATTCAGTACTTC.

V and J are TRBV5-1 and TRBJ2-3; 11 bases line up with TRBD2. V shed 0 bases and J 0 bases; nucleotides not matched to a gene: 6. The CDR3 extends over 18 amino acids. The germline gives CDR1 SGHRS, CDR2 YFSETQ. The CDR3, as DNA: TGCGCCAGCAGCTTGGCCTTGACTAGCGGGGCTAGCACAGATACGCAGTATTTT. This gives the protein CASSLALTSGASTDTQYF.

The V and J genes are TRBV2 and TRBJ2-7, with 7 bases that match TRBD2. Germline V gene sequence: CDR1 SNHLY, CDR2 FYNNEI. The trim removed 7 bases at V and 5 bases at J, leaving 8 bases unmatched. CDR3 length equals 13 residues. The CDR3 is CASKGRATHEQYF. Written as DNA, the CDR3 is TGTGCCAGCAAAGGGAGGGCCACCCACGAGCAGTACTTC.

The V and J genes are TRBV5-8 and TRBJ2-3; 7 positions agree with TRBD2. This CDR3 has 17 amino acids. Germline trimming cut 4 bases from V and 0 bases from J; bases unmatched to any gene: 11. Germline lookup yields CDR1 SGHTS and CDR2 YDEGEE. CDR3 in DNA: TGTGCCAGCAGCCTCTGGGGAGGAGCGGGAAGCACAGATACGCAGTATTTT. Its translation is CASSLWGGAGSTDTQYF. The full variable domain, its missing parts supplied by reference TRBV5-8 and TRBJ2-3, is EAGVTQSPTHLIKTRGQQATLRCSPISGHTSVYWYQQALGLGLQFLLWYDEGEERNRGNFPPRFSGRQFPNYSSELNVNALELEDSALYLCASSLWGGAGSTDTQYFGPGTRLTVL.

V gene TRBV10-1 combines with J gene TRBJ2-5; 8 bases agree with TRBD1. The J segment lost 7 bases and the V segment lost 3 bases, leaving 13 bases of the junction unmatched. The CDR3 runs 16 residues. CDR1 and CDR2 (germline): WNHNN, SYGVQD (reference sequence). The CDR3 region has the DNA TGCGCCAGCAGTGACTCCGGGACAGGACCACCCATGACCCAGTACTTC. Amino acid sequence: CASSDSGTGPPMTQYF.